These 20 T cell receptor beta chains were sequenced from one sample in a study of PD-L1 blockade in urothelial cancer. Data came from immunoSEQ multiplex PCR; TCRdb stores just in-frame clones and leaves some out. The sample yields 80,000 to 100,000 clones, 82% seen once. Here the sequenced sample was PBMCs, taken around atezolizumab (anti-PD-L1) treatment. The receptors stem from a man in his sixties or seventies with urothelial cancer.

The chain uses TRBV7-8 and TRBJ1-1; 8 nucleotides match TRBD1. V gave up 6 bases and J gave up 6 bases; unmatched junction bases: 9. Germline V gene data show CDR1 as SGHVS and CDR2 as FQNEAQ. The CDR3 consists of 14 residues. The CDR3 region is CASRPRQGWAEAFF. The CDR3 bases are TGTGCCAGCAGACCTAGACAGGGGTGGGCTGAAGCTTTCTTT.

CDR3 DNA: TGTGCCAGCAGTTCAGGACAGGGGGTGGATACGCAGTATTTT. Its translation: CASSSGQGVDTQYF. The chain is built from TRBV28 and TRBJ2-3; 10 bases align to TRBD1. The CDR3 is 14 amino acids. Trimming took 4 bases from V and 6 from J; bases not matched to a gene: 4. Germline V gene sequence: CDR1 MDHEN, CDR2 SYDVKM.

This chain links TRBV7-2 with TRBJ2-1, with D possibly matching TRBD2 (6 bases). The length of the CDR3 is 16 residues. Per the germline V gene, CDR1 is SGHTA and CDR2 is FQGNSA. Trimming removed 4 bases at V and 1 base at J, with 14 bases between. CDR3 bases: TGTGCCAGCAGCTCCCCCCGGGACTCATCCTACAATGAGCAGTTCTTC. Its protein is CASSSPRDSSYNEQFF.

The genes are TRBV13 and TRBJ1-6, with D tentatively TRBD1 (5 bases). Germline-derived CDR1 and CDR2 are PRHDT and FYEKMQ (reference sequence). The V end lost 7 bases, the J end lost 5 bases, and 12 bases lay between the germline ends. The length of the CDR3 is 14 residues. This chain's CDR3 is CASTRFRDNSPLHF. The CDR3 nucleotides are TGTGCCAGCACTCGCTTCAGGGATAATTCACCCCTCCACTTT.

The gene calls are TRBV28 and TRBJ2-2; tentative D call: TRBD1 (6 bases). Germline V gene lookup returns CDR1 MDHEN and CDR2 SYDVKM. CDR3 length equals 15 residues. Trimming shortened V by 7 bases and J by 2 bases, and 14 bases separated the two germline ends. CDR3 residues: CASTEWTANTGELFF. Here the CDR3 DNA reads TGTGCCAGCACGGAGTGGACAGCAAACACCGGGGAGCTGTTTTTT.

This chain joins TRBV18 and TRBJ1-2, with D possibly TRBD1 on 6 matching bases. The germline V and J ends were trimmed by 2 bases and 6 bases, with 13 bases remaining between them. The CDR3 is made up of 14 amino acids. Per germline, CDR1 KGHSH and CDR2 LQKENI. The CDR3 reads CASSPTGSNDGYTF. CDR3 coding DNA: TGTGCCAGCTCACCAACAGGGTCGAACGATGGCTACACCTTC. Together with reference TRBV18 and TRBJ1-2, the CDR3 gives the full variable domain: NAGVMQNPRHLVRRRGQEARLRCSPMKGHSHVYWYRQLPEEGLKFMVYLQKENIIDESGMPKERFSAEFPKEGPSILRIQQVVRGDSAAYFCASSPTGSNDGYTFGSGTRLTVV.

In DNA form, the CDR3 reads TGCGCCAGCAGCTTAGCAAGCACCGGGGAGCTGTTTTTT. It yields the protein CASSLASTGELFF. The chain has TRBV5-1 and TRBJ2-2; the D is unclear. From germline, CDR1 is SGHRS and CDR2 YFSETQ. The CDR3 is made up of 13 amino acids. V shed 2 bases and J shed 4 bases, with 6 bases lying between them.

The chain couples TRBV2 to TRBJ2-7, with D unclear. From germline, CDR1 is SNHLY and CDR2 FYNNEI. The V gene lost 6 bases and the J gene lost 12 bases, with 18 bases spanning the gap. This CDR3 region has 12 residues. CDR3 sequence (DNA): TGTGCCAGCAGGGAGCTTACCGGTTTGCGGTACTTC. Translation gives CASRELTGLRYF.

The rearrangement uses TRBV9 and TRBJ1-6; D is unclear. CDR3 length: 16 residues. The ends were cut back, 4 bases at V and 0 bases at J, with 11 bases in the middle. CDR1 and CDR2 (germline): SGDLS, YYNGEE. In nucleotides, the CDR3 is TGTGCCAGCAGCCCATCGGGGAGCTCCTATAATTCACCCCTCCACTTT. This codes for CASSPSGSSYNSPLHF. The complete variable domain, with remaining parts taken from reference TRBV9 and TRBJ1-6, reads DSGVTQTPKHLITATGQRVTLRCSPRSGDLSVYWYQQSLDQGLQFLIQYYNGEERAKGNILERFSAQQFPDLHSELNLSSLELGDSALYFCASSPSGSSYNSPLHFGNGTRLTVT.

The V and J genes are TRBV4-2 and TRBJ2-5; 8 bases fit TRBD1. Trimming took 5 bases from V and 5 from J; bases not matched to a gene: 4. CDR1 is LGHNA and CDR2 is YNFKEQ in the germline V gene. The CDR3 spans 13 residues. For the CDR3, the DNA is TGTGCCAGCAGCTTGGACAGGGACGAGACCCAGTACTTC. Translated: CASSLDRDETQYF.

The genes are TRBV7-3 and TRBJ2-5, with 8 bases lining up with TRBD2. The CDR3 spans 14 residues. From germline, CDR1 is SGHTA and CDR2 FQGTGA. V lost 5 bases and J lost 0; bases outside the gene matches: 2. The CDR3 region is CASSPRGDQETQYF. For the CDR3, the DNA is TGTGCCAGCAGCCCGCGGGGGGACCAAGAGACCCAGTACTTC.

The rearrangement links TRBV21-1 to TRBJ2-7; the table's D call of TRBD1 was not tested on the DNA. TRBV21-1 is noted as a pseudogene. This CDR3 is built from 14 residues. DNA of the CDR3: TGTGCCAGCAGCTACCTTGACAGGGGGCACGAGCAGTACTTC. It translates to CASSYLDRGHEQYF.

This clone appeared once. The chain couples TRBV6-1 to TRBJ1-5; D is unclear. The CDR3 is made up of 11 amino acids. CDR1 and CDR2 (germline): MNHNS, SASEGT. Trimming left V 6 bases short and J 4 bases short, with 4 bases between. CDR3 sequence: CASRENQPQHF. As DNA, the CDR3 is TGTGCCAGCAGGGAGAATCAGCCCCAGCATTTT.

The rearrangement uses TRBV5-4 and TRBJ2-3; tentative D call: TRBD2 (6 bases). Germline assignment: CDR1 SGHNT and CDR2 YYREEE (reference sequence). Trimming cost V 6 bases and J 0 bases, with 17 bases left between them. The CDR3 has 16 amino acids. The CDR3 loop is CASTLRGGRSTDTQYF. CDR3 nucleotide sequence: TGTGCCAGCACTCTGCGGGGCGGGCGGAGCACAGATACGCAGTATTTT.

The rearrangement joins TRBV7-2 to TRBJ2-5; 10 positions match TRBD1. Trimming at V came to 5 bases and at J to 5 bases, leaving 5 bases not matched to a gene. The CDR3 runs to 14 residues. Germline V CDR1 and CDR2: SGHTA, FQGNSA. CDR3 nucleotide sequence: TGTGCCAGCAGCATCGACAGGGGGCAGGAGACCCAGTACTTC. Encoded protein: CASSIDRGQETQYF.

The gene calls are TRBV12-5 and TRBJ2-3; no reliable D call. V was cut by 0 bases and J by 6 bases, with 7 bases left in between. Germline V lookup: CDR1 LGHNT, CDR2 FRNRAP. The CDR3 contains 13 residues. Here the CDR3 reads CASGLVARDTQYF. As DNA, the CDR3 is TGTGCTAGTGGTTTGGTCGCGAGGGATACGCAGTATTTT.

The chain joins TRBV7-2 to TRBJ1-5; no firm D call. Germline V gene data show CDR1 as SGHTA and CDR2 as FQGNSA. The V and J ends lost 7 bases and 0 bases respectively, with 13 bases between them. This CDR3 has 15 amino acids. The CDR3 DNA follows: TGTGCCAGCACCCCCTTCGGGAATAGCAATCAGCCCCAGCATTTT. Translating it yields CASTPFGNSNQPQHF.

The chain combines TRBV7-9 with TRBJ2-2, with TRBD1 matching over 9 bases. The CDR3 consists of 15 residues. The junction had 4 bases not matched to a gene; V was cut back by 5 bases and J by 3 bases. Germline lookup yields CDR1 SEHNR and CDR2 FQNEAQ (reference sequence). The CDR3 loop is CASSRQGVDTGELFF. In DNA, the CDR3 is TGTGCCAGCAGCCGACAGGGGGTGGACACCGGGGAGCTGTTTTTT. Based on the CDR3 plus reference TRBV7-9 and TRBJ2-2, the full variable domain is DTGVSQNPRHKITKRGQNVTFRCDPISEHNRLYWYRQTLGQGPEFLTYFQNEAQLEKSRLLSDRFSAERPKGSFSTLEIQRTEQGDSAMYLCASSRQGVDTGELFFGEGSRLTVL.

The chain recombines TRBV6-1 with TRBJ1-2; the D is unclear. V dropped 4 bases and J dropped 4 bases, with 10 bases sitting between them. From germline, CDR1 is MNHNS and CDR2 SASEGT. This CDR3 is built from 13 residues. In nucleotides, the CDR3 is TGTGCCAGCAGTGGAAGTGCCGGCTATGGCTACACCTTC. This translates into CASSGSAGYGYTF.

The CDR3 DNA reads as TGTGCCAGCAGTTTTGGAGGGATGAATGAGCAGTTCTTC. Translated: CASSFGGMNEQFF. The rearrangement uses TRBV27 and TRBJ2-1; possible D gene TRBD2, 6 bases. Trimming took 3 bases from V and 7 from J, leaving 10 bases between them. Germline V gene sequence: CDR1 MNHEY, CDR2 SMNVEV (reference sequence). The CDR3 runs to 13 residues.